This passage covers 7 T cell receptor beta chains from one sample sequenced in a study of T-cell reconstitution after alpha-beta-depleted transplantation in children. Preparation of the TCRbeta library involved a method that used unique molecular identifiers. TCRdb reprocessed the PCR reads with MiXCR, giving one entry per CDR3 protein. This repertoire shows around 960,000 distinct CDR3 sequences, roughly 29% found once; its top ten account for approximately 30%. The sequencing used PBMCs, mostly from graft donor cells, collected 360 days after TCRalphabeta/CD19-depleted stem cell transplant. The receptors come from a boy in the first two years of life who had a stem cell transplant for SCID, so the T cells may come from the graft donor.

This clonotype has only a few counts. This sequence joins TRBV4-1 and TRBJ2-2, with D uncertain. The V gene lost 2 bases and the J gene lost 3 bases, with 7 bases spanning the gap. The CDR3 loop spans 14 amino acids. CDR1 is MGHRA, CDR2 YSYEKL, per germline. The CDR3 nucleotides read TGCGCCAGCAGCCAAATGAGGTACACCGGGGAGCTGTTTTTT. It encodes CASSQMRYTGELFF.

The chain joins TRBV6-2 or TRBV6-3 to TRBJ2-3, with D tentatively TRBD1 or TRBD2 (5 bases each). Per the germline V gene, CDR1 is MNHEY and CDR2 is SVGEGT. The germline V and J ends were trimmed by 2 bases and 2 bases, with 17 bases remaining between them. The CDR3 is 17 residues long. The CDR3 is CASSYVWGTDPTDTQYF. CDR3 DNA: TGTGCCAGCAGTTACGTGTGGGGGACCGACCCCACAGATACGCAGTATTTT.

This clonotype was recorded a few times. The chain joins TRBV20-1 to TRBJ2-7; 9 bases line up with TRBD1. The CDR3 loop spans 14 amino acids. V gave up 1 base and J gave up 3 bases; unmatched junction bases: 4. Germline CDR1 reads DFQATT; CDR2 reads SNEGSKA (reference sequence). The CDR3 DNA reads as TGCAGTGCTAGAGGGACAGGGGTTGGCTACGAGCAGTACTTC. Residues: CSARGTGVGYEQYF.

This rearrangement joins TRBV5-1 to TRBJ1-4, with D tentatively TRBD1 (5 bases). This CDR3 spans 14 amino acids. CDR1 is SGHRS and CDR2 is YFSETQ in the germline V gene. V gave up 4 bases and J gave up 4 bases, with 11 bases separating them. DNA for the CDR3: TGCGCCAGCAGCAAGACAGAATTTAATGAAAAACTGTTTTTT. It codes for CASSKTEFNEKLFF. Looking up the rest from reference TRBV5-1 and TRBJ1-4 gives the full variable domain: KAGVTQTPRYLIKTRGQQVTLSCSPISGHRSVSWYQQTPGQGLQFLFEYFSETQRNKGNFPGRFSGRQFSNSRSEMNVSTLELGDSALYLCASSKTEFNEKLFFGSGTQLSVL.

The chain couples TRBV5-1 to TRBJ1-2, with D uncertain. V was clipped by 6 bases and J by 4 bases, with 16 bases between them. This CDR3 contains 14 residues. Germline V gene sequence: CDR1 SGHRS, CDR2 YFSETQ. The CDR3 coding sequence is TGCGCCAGCAAACTTGACCTTATGTCCTATGGCTACACCTTC. Its protein product is CASKLDLMSYGYTF.

Only a few counts were recorded for this clonotype. The chain employs TRBV6-1 and TRBJ1-4; TRBD1 aligns across 8 bases. This CDR3 is 16 amino acids long. Germline V gene lookup returns CDR1 MNHNS and CDR2 SASEGT. Trimming cost V 6 bases and J 6 bases; bases outside gene matches: 12. CDR3 DNA sequence: TGTGCCAGCAGCACAGGGGGAGTAGATGGGGATGAAAAACTGTTTTTT. Translation gives CASSTGGVDGDEKLFF.

The CDR3 spells CASSPRTSGGDADTQYF. The CDR3 coding sequence is TGTGCCAGCAGCCCCCGGACTAGCGGGGGGGATGCAGATACGCAGTATTTT. V is TRBV3-1 and J is TRBJ2-3; 15 bases line up with TRBD2. Germline CDR1 LGHDT, CDR2 YNNKEL (reference sequence). The CDR3 loop spans 17 amino acids. With V trimmed by 4 bases and J by 4 bases, 6 bases remained unmatched.